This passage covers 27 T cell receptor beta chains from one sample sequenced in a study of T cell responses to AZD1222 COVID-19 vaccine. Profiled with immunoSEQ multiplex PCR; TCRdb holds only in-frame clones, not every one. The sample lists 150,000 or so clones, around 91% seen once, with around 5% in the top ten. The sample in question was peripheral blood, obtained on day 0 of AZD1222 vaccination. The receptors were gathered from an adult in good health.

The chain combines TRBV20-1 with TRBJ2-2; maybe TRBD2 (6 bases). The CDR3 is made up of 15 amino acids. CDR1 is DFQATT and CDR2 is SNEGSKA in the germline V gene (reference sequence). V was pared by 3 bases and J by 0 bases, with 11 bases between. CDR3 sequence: CSASDLASNTGELFF. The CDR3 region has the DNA TGCAGTGCTAGTGACCTAGCGTCGAACACCGGGGAGCTGTTTTTT.

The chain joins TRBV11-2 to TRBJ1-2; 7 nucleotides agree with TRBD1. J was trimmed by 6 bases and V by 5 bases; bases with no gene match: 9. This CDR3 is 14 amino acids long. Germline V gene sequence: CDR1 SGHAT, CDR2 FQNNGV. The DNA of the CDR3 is TGTGCCAGCAGCCCGACGACAGGGCGGGATGGCTACACCTTC. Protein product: CASSPTTGRDGYTF.

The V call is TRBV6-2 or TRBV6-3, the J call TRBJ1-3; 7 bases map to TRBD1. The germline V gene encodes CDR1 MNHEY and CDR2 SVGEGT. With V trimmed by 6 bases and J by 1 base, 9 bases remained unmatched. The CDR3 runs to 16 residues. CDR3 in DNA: TGTGCCAGCAGCGACCTGACAGGGTGGTCTGGAAACACCATATATTTT. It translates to CASSDLTGWSGNTIYF.

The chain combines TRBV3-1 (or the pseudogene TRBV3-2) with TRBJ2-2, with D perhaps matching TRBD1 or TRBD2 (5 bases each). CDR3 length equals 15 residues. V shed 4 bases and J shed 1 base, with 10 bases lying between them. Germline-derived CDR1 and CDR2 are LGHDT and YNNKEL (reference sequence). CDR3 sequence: CASSLGTVNTGELFF. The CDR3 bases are TGTGCCAGCAGCCTAGGGACGGTGAACACCGGGGAGCTGTTTTTT.

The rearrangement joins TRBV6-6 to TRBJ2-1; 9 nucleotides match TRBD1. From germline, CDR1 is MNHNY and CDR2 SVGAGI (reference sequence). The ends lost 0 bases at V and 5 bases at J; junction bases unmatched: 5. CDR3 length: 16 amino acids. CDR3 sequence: CASSYSTRTGDNEQFF. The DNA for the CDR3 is TGTGCCAGCAGTTACTCGACTAGGACAGGGGACAATGAGCAGTTCTTC.

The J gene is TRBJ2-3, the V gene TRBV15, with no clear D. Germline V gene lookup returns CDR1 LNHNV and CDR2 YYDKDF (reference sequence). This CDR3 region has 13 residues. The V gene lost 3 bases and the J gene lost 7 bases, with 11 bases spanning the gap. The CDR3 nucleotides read TGTGCCACCAGCAGTCCGCCCCCCCATACGCAGTATTTT. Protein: CATSSPPPHTQYF.

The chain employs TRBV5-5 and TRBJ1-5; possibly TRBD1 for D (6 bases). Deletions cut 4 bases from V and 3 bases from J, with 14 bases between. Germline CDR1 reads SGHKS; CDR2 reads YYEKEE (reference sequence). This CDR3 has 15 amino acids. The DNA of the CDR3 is TGTGCCAGCAGCCGGAATACAGGGACCAATCAGCCCCAGCATTTT. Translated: CASSRNTGTNQPQHF. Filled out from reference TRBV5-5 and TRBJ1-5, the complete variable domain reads DAGVTQSPTHLIKTRGQQVTLRCSPISGHKSVSWYQQVLGQGPQFIFQYYEKEERGRGNFPDRFSARQFPNYSSELNVNALLLGDSALYLCASSRNTGTNQPQHFGDGTRLSIL.

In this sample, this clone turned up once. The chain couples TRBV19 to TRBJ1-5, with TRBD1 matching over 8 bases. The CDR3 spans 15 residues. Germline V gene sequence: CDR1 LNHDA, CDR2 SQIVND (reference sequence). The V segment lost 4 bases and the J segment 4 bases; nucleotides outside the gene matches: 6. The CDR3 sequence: CASSRGQETNQPQHF. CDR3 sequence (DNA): TGTGCCAGTAGTAGGGGACAGGAAACGAATCAGCCCCAGCATTTT.

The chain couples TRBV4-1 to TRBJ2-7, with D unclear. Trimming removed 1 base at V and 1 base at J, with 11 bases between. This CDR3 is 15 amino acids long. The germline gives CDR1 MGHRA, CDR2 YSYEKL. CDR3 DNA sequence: TGCGCCAGCAGCCAAGGGCAGGATCCTTCCTACGAGCAGTACTTC. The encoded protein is CASSQGQDPSYEQYF.

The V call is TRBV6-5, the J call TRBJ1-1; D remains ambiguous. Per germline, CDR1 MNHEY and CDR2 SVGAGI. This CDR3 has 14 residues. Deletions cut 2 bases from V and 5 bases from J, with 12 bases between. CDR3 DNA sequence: TGTGCCAGCAGTTACCCTGGAAGGGATACTGAAGCTTTCTTT. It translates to CASSYPGRDTEAFF.

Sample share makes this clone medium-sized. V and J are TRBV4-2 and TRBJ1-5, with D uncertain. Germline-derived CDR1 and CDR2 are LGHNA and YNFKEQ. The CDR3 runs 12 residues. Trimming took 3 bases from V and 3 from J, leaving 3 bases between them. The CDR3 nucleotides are TGTGCCAGCAGCCAGGACAATCAGCCCCAGCATTTT. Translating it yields CASSQDNQPQHF.

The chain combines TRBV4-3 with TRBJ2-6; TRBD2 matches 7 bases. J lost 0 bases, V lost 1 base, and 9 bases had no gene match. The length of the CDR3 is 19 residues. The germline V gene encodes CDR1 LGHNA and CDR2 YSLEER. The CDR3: CASSQGREGPSSGANVLTF. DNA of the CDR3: TGCGCCAGCAGCCAAGGGAGGGAGGGGCCCTCCTCTGGGGCCAACGTCCTGACTTTC.

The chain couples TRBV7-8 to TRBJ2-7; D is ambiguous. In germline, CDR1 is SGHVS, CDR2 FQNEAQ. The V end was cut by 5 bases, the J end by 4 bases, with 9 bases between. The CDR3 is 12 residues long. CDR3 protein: CASSHSWYEQYF. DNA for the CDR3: TGTGCCAGCAGCCATAGCTGGTACGAGCAGTACTTC.

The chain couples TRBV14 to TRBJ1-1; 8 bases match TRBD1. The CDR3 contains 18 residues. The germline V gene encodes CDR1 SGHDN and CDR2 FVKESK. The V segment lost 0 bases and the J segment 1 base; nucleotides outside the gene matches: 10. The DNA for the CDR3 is TGTGCCAGCAGCCAAGATTTTTCTCTCGGGACAGGGAACACTGAAGCTTTCTTT. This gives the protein CASSQDFSLGTGNTEAFF. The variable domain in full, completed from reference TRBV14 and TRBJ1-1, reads EAGVTQFPSHSVIEKGQTVTLRCDPISGHDNLYWYRRVMGKEIKFLLHFVKESKQDESGMPNNRFLAERTGGTYSTLKVQPAELEDSGVYFCASSQDFSLGTGNTEAFFGQGTRLTVV.

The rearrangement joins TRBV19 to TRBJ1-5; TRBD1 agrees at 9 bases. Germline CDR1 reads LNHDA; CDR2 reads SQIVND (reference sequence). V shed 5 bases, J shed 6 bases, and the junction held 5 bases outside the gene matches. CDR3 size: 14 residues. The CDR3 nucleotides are TGTGCCAGTAGTCCGGACAGGGGAGGTCAGCCCCAGCATTTT. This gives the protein CASSPDRGGQPQHF. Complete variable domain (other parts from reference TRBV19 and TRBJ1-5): DGGITQSPKYLFRKEGQNVTLSCEQNLNHDAMYWYRQDPGQGLRLIYYSQIVNDFQKGDIAEGYSVSREKKESFPLTVTSAQKNPTAFYLCASSPDRGGQPQHFGDGTRLSIL.

The CDR3 loop reads CASSSGGVGYTF. The CDR3, as DNA: TGTGCCAGCAGCTCCGGTGGGGTTGGCTACACCTTC. This chain uses TRBV5-8 with TRBJ1-2; D call uncertain. This CDR3 is built from 12 residues. Trimming pared 3 bases from V and 7 bases from J, leaving 10 bases between. CDR1 and CDR2 from the germline V gene are SGHTS and YDEGEE.

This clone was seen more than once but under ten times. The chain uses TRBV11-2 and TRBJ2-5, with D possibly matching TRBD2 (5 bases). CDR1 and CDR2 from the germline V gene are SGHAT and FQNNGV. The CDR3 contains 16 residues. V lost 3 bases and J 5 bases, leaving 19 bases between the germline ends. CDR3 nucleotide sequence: TGTGCCAGCAGCTTGATCGACGGCCCCGGCGGGGAGACCCAGTACTTC. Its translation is CASSLIDGPGGETQYF.

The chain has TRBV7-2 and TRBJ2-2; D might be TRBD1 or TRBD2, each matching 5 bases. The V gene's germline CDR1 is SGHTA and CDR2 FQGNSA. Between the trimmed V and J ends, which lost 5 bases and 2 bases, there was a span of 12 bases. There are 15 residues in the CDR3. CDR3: CASSRGRSNTGELFF. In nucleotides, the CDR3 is TGTGCCAGCAGCCGGGGACGAAGTAACACCGGGGAGCTGTTTTTT.

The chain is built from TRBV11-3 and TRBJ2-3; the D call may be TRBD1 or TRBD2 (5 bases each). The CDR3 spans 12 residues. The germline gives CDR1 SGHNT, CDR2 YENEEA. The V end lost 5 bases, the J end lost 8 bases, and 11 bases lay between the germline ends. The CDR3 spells CASSPDGGTQYF. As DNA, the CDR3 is TGTGCCAGCAGCCCAGATGGGGGTACGCAGTATTTT.

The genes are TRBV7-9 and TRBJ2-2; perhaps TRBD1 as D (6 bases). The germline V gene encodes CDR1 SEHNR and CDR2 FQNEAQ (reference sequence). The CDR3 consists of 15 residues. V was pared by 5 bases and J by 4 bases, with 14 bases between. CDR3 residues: CASSPRGTTTGELFF. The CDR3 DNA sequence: TGTGCCAGCAGCCCGAGAGGGACAACCACCGGGGAGCTGTTTTTT.

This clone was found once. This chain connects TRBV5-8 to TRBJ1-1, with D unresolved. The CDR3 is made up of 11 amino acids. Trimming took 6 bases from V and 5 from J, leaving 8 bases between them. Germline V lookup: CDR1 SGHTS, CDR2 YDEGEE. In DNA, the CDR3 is TGTGCCAGCACCTCCAAGACTGAAGCTTTCTTT. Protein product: CASTSKTEAFF.

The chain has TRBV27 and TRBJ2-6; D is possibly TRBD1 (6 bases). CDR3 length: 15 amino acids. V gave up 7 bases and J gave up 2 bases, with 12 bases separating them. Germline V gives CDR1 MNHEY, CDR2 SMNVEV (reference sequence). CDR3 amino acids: CASKGWGPGANVLTF. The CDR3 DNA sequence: TGTGCCAGCAAAGGATGGGGGCCTGGGGCCAACGTCCTGACTTTC.

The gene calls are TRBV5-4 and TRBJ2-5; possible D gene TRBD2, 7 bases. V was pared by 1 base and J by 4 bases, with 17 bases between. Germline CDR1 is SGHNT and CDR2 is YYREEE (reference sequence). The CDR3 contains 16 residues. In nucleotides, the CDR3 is TGTGCCAGCAGCTTGACGCAGGGAGGGGGTACAGAGACCCAGTACTTC. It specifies CASSLTQGGGTETQYF.

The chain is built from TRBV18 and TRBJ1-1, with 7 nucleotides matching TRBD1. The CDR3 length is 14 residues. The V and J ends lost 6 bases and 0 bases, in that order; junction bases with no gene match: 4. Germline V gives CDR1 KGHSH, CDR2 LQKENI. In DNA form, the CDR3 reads TGTGCCAGCTCGCCGGGACAGTTGAACACTGAAGCTTTCTTT. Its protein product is CASSPGQLNTEAFF.

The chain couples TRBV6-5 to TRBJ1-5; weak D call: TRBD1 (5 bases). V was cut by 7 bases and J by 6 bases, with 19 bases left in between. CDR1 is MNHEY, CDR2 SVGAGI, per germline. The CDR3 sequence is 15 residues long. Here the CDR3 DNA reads TGTGCCAGCATCCCCGCGGCCAGGGAGGGTCAGCCCCAGCATTTT. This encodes CASIPAAREGQPQHF.

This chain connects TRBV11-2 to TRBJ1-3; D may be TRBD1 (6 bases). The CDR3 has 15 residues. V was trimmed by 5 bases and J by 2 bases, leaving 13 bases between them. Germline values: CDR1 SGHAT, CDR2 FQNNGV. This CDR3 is CASSQQRTAGNTIYF. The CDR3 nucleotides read TGTGCCAGCAGCCAACAAAGGACAGCTGGAAACACCATATATTTT.

Written as DNA, the CDR3 is TGTGCCATCGGAGAGCGGACGGGTCCCTACGAGCAGTACTTC. Encoded protein: CAIGERTGPYEQYF. The chain links TRBV10-3 to TRBJ2-7; D possibly corresponds to TRBD2 (5 bases). The V gene's germline CDR1 is ENHRY and CDR2 SYGVKD. V was pared by 8 bases and J by 2 bases, with 16 bases between. This CDR3 has 14 amino acids.